Below are 8 T cell receptor beta chains sequenced from a single sample in a study of T cell responses to AZD1222 COVID-19 vaccine (dated by TCRdb to the early 2020s). Taken with the paper, the label for time point translates to: about 28 days (+/-7) after the second vaccine dose. Library preparation was by the immunoSEQ multiplex PCR assay. The immuneACCESS repertoire file appears here via TCRdb, limited to in-frame rearrangements. These files lack a portion of the clones; in checked studies, under half of the deficit traces to unresolved V genes, and the cause of the others is not known. This sample holds about 81,000 clones; more than 70% were observed only once. The ten largest make up roughly 5.6% of the sample. Source: peripheral blood, taken 28 days after the second AZD1222 dose. The receptor source for this set is an adult who received the AZD1222 COVID-19 vaccine.

The genes are TRBV4-1 and TRBJ2-1; D call uncertain. Germline CDR1 is MGHRA and CDR2 is YSYEKL. Trimming shortened V by 1 base and J by 4 bases, and 11 bases separated the two germline ends. The CDR3 spans 15 residues. For the CDR3, the DNA is TGCGCCAGCAGCCAAGGGTATGGGCTTTACAATGAGCAGTTCTTC. It encodes CASSQGYGLYNEQFF.

This clone was detected once. The chain combines TRBV28 with TRBJ2-1, with D possibly matching TRBD2 (7 bases). The CDR3 covers 14 residues. V was shortened by 10 bases and J by 7 bases, with 20 bases between the two germline ends. Per germline, CDR1 MDHEN and CDR2 SYDVKM. This CDR3 reads CATGGTAVWNEQFF. CDR3 in DNA: TGTGCCACGGGGGGCACGGCCGTTTGGAATGAGCAGTTCTTC. Complete variable domain (other parts from reference TRBV28 and TRBJ2-1): DVKVTQSSRYLVKRTGEKVFLECVQDMDHENMFWYRQDPGLGLRLIYFSYDVKMKEKGDIPEGYSVSREKKERFSLILESASTNQTSMYLCATGGTAVWNEQFFGPGTRLTVL.

The chain uses TRBV21-1 and TRBJ2-7; the D segment call TRBD2 is taken from the table without a DNA check. TRBV21-1 is a pseudogene locus. The CDR3 loop spans 16 amino acids. CDR3 DNA sequence: TGTGCCAGCAGCTCCCCCCGGGGCGGGGGCTTCTACGAGCAGTACTTC. It translates to CASSSPRGGGFYEQYF.

The gene calls are TRBV5-4 and TRBJ1-3; weak D call: TRBD1 (6 bases). This CDR3 comprises 17 residues. Trimming removed 0 bases from V and 0 bases from J, with 13 bases in between. Per germline, CDR1 SGHNT and CDR2 YYREEE (reference sequence). The CDR3 nucleotides read TGTGCCAGCAGCTTGGACCCACCAGGGGACTCTGGAAACACCATATATTTT. Translated, it gives CASSLDPPGDSGNTIYF.

The rearrangement joins TRBV27 to TRBJ2-2, with D perhaps matching TRBD1 (5 bases). The V gene's germline CDR1 is MNHEY and CDR2 SMNVEV (reference sequence). This CDR3 has 14 amino acids. V shed 2 bases and J shed 6 bases, with 10 bases lying between them. The CDR3 nucleotides read TGTGCCAGCAGTTTAAATCCAGGGCCCGGGGAGCTGTTTTTT. It codes for CASSLNPGPGELFF.

The chain uses TRBV30 and TRBJ2-7, with D tentatively TRBD1 (5 bases). V lost 1 base and J lost 6, with 7 bases in between. In germline, CDR1 is GTSNPN, CDR2 SVGIG (reference sequence). This CDR3 has 11 amino acids. CDR3 in amino acids: CAWSGQTEQYF. The CDR3 nucleotides read TGTGCCTGGAGTGGACAGACCGAGCAGTACTTC.

The V gene is TRBV5-1, the J gene TRBJ1-2; D remains unclear. V was cut by 0 bases and J by 4 bases, with 4 bases left in between. The CDR3 is made up of 12 amino acids. CDR1 and CDR2 from the germline V gene are SGHRS and YFSETQ. The CDR3 DNA follows: TGCGCCAGCAGCTTGGGGGTCTATGGCTACACCTTC. Translated, it gives CASSLGVYGYTF.

This clone has a handful of counts. This rearrangement joins TRBV28 to TRBJ1-6, with D tentatively TRBD1 (6 bases). Trimming shortened V by 7 bases and J by 6 bases, and 16 bases separated the two germline ends. The V gene's germline CDR1 is MDHEN and CDR2 SYDVKM. The CDR3 extends over 15 amino acids. The CDR3 loop reads CASKGDWTFNSPLHF. The CDR3 DNA sequence: TGTGCCAGCAAGGGGGACTGGACATTTAATTCACCCCTCCACTTT.